The sequence of this T cell receptor (beta chain) was determined in a study of T-cell reconstitution after alpha-beta-depleted transplantation in children. Germline CDR1 is SGHDT and CDR2 is YYEEEE. The V gene lost 6 bases and the J gene lost 12 bases, with 21 bases spanning the gap. The CDR3 consists of 14 residues. Unique molecular identifiers tagged the TCRbeta library. Each CDR3 protein gets one entry after TCRdb re-called the PCR reads with MiXCR. The profile shows roughly 500,000 distinct CDR3 sequences, approximately 32% of them singletons. The sample consisted of PBMCs from the stem cell graft donor, taken from the stem cell graft. This receptor was identified in a human donor who donated a stem cell graft to a child with aplastic anemia. The J gene is TRBJ1-4, the V gene TRBV5-6, with D perhaps TRBD1 (5 bases). The CDR3 protein is CASTPTRGVRELFF. The CDR3 DNA is TGTGCCAGCACCCCAACCCGTGGGGTCAGGGAACTGTTTTTT.